Listed here are 21 T cell receptor beta chains from one sample, sequenced in a study of shared clonotypes between healthy human individuals. TCRdb's copy holds only in-frame clones and misses some; the assay was immunoSEQ multiplex PCR. The sample has 2 million to 2.5 million clones, just under 95% seen once. The naive CD8 population came from CD45RO-negative cells selected for CCR7, without terminally differentiated effector memory CD45RA+ cells. Sequencing used naive CD8+ T cells sorted from blood. These receptors came from a man aged 18 to 30 in good health.

This chain connects TRBV15 to TRBJ2-7; TRBD2 matches 13 bases. CDR1 LNHNV and CDR2 YYDKDF come from the germline V gene (reference sequence). V shed 2 bases, J shed 4 bases, and the junction held 14 bases outside the gene matches. The CDR3 contains 19 residues. The CDR3 here is CATSRLGLAGAVERYEQYF. The CDR3 DNA reads TGTGCCACCAGCAGATTAGGACTAGCGGGAGCGGTAGAAAGGTACGAGCAGTACTTC.

This chain links TRBV7-9 with TRBJ2-5; the match to TRBD2 covers 12 bases. Germline V gene data show CDR1 as SEHNR and CDR2 as FQNEAQ (reference sequence). J gave up 2 bases and V 1 base, and 5 bases lay outside the gene matches. The CDR3 spans 17 residues. The CDR3 here is CASSLGTSGALQETQYF. The CDR3 DNA reads as TGTGCCAGCAGCTTAGGGACTAGCGGGGCCCTACAAGAGACCCAGTACTTC.

The rearrangement links TRBV5-1 to TRBJ2-1, with TRBD1 matching 9 bases. Germline assignment: CDR1 SGHRS and CDR2 YFSETQ. CDR3 length equals 16 residues. V was pared by 4 bases and J by 4 bases, with 9 bases of the junction left unmatched. The DNA for the CDR3 is TGCGCCAGCAGCCTGGGACAGGGTTCGGCTTACAATGAGCAGTTCTTC. Translating gives CASSLGQGSAYNEQFF.

V is TRBV15 and J is TRBJ1-1; the D gene is possibly TRBD1 (6 bases). Germline V gives CDR1 LNHNV, CDR2 YYDKDF (reference sequence). This CDR3 is 13 amino acids long. Between the trimmed V and J ends, which lost 9 bases and 3 bases, there was a span of 14 bases. Here the CDR3 DNA reads TGTGCCACGAGACAGGAGGATTACACTGAAGCTTTCTTT. This encodes CATRQEDYTEAFF.

The CDR3 loop is CASSQDIDYQETQYF. The CDR3 region has the DNA TGCGCCAGCAGCCAAGACATTGACTACCAAGAGACCCAGTACTTC. This chain connects TRBV4-3 to TRBJ2-5; no definite D call. Trimming removed 0 bases at V and 0 bases at J, with 8 bases between. CDR1 and CDR2 (germline): LGHNA, YSLEER. This CDR3 has 15 residues.

The V call is TRBV9, the J call TRBJ2-6, with D perhaps matching TRBD2 (6 bases). V lost 0 bases and J 0 bases, leaving 13 bases between the germline ends. The CDR3 has 18 residues. From germline, CDR1 is SGDLS and CDR2 YYNGEE. The DNA for the CDR3 is TGTGCCAGCAGCGTAGTCCGGGACTTAAGCTCTGGGGCCAACGTCCTGACTTTC. It yields the protein CASSVVRDLSSGANVLTF.

This sequence joins TRBV28 and TRBJ2-7; 9 bases map to TRBD2. The length of the CDR3 is 15 residues. After removal of 3 bases from V and 2 bases from J, the junction contained 5 bases not matched to a gene. The germline V gene has CDR1 MDHEN and CDR2 SYDVKM. CDR3: CASSFVIAGAYEQYF. The CDR3 bases are TGTGCCAGCAGTTTCGTGATAGCGGGGGCCTACGAGCAGTACTTC.

This clone came up once. The chain uses TRBV2 and TRBJ1-5; D gene uncertain. V lost 2 bases and J lost 4, with 21 bases in between. The CDR3 is made up of 18 amino acids. Germline V CDR1 and CDR2: SNHLY, FYNNEI. The chain's CDR3 is CASSENPHSGRGNQPQHF. As DNA, the CDR3 is TGTGCCAGCAGTGAAAATCCCCACAGTGGACGGGGAAATCAGCCCCAGCATTTT.

V gene TRBV6-5 combines with J gene TRBJ1-2; 8 bases fit TRBD1. The trim removed 5 bases at V and 0 bases at J, leaving 5 bases unmatched. Germline V CDR1 and CDR2: MNHEY, SVGAGI. The CDR3 covers 15 residues. This chain's CDR3 is CASSPETGANYGYTF. As DNA, the CDR3 is TGTGCCAGCAGTCCCGAGACAGGGGCTAACTATGGCTACACCTTC.

The chain recombines TRBV5-6 with TRBJ1-4; no reliable D call. The V end lost 1 base, the J end lost 2 bases, and 6 bases lay between the germline ends. CDR3 length: 14 amino acids. Germline V gives CDR1 SGHDT, CDR2 YYEEEE. The CDR3 sequence is CASSLYGTNEKLFF. The DNA of the CDR3 is TGTGCCAGCAGCTTGTACGGGACTAATGAAAAACTGTTTTTT. Filled out from reference TRBV5-6 and TRBJ1-4, the complete variable domain reads DAGVTQSPTHLIKTRGQQVTLRCSPKSGHDTVSWYQQALGQGPQFIFQYYEEEERQRGNFPDRFSGHQFPNYSSELNVNALLLGDSALYLCASSLYGTNEKLFFGSGTQLSVL.

This sequence joins TRBV28 and TRBJ2-7; 7 bases line up with TRBD2. The CDR3 runs 14 residues. The germline gives CDR1 MDHEN, CDR2 SYDVKM. Unmatched junction bases numbered 4, after V lost 5 bases and J lost 0 bases. In nucleotides, the CDR3 is TGTGCCAGCAGTCCTAGCGGAAGCTCCTACGAGCAGTACTTC. Translation gives CASSPSGSSYEQYF.

The chain carries TRBV27 and TRBJ2-7; the D gene is possibly TRBD1 (6 bases). The CDR3 runs 16 residues. Between the trimmed V and J ends, which lost 3 bases and 2 bases, there was a span of 17 bases. Germline CDR1 is MNHEY and CDR2 is SMNVEV (reference sequence). CDR3 loop: CASSFQMGAYPYEQYF. The CDR3 DNA is TGTGCCAGCAGTTTCCAGATGGGGGCCTACCCCTACGAGCAGTACTTC.

The CDR3 spells CASSEGPPYEQYF. The CDR3 nucleotides read TGTGCCAGCAGTGAAGGGCCTCCCTACGAGCAGTACTTC. The rearrangement joins TRBV6-1 to TRBJ2-7; D not resolved. The CDR3 is 13 amino acids. The V gene lost 1 base and the J gene lost 2 bases, with 6 bases spanning the gap. Germline V gene lookup returns CDR1 MNHNS and CDR2 SASEGT.

V gene TRBV28 combines with J gene TRBJ1-4; D not certain. The germline V and J ends were trimmed by 11 bases and 6 bases, with 16 bases remaining between them. This CDR3 comprises 13 residues. Germline lookup yields CDR1 MDHEN and CDR2 SYDVKM. The CDR3 region is CAGRRSWDEKLFF. CDR3 nucleotide sequence: TGTGCCGGACGGAGGTCCTGGGATGAAAAACTGTTTTTT.

The rearrangement links TRBV29-1 to TRBJ2-1; 11 bases agree with TRBD2. CDR3 size: 13 residues. Germline CDR1 and CDR2: SQVTM and ANQGSEA. J lost 4 bases, V lost 7 bases, and 3 bases had no gene match. This CDR3 is CSGRLAGYNEQFF. The CDR3 DNA is TGCAGCGGAAGACTAGCGGGATACAATGAGCAGTTCTTC.

The rearrangement links TRBV19 to TRBJ2-7; 10 bases align to TRBD1. Per the germline V gene, CDR1 is LNHDA and CDR2 is SQIVND (reference sequence). Trimming took 4 bases from V and 8 from J; bases not matched to a gene: 11. CDR3 length equals 15 residues. The CDR3 sequence is CASSSTGTGDRKQYF. CDR3 in DNA: TGTGCCAGTAGTAGTACCGGGACAGGGGATAGAAAGCAGTACTTC. The whole variable domain, filled in from reference TRBV19 and TRBJ2-7, reads DGGITQSPKYLFRKEGQNVTLSCEQNLNHDAMYWYRQDPGQGLRLIYYSQIVNDFQKGDIAEGYSVSREKKESFPLTVTSAQKNPTAFYLCASSSTGTGDRKQYFGPGTRLTVT.

CDR3: CASSENRAGREQYF. CDR3 bases: TGTGCCAGCAGTGAAAATCGGGCAGGGAGGGAGCAGTACTTC. This chain links TRBV25-1 with TRBJ2-7; a possible D gene is TRBD2 (6 bases). Between the trimmed V and J ends, which lost 2 bases and 7 bases, there was a span of 15 bases. Germline lookup yields CDR1 MGHDK and CDR2 SYGVNS. The CDR3 is 14 residues long.

This clone was observed a few times. V and J are TRBV7-9 and TRBJ1-4, with D unresolved. CDR3 size: 17 residues. In germline, CDR1 is SEHNR, CDR2 FQNEAQ (reference sequence). Trimming removed 5 bases at V and 0 bases at J, with 16 bases between. CDR3 protein: CASSPPAVGATNEKLFF. CDR3 DNA sequence: TGTGCCAGCAGCCCCCCCGCGGTGGGTGCAACTAATGAAAAACTGTTTTTT.

This clone has just one count. This rearrangement joins TRBV7-9 to TRBJ1-2, with 12 bases aligning to TRBD1. CDR1 is SEHNR, CDR2 FQNEAQ, per germline (reference sequence). The CDR3 sequence is 15 residues long. J lost 4 bases, V lost 4 bases, and 4 bases had no gene match. CDR3 bases: TGTGCCAGCAGCTACCGGGACAGGGGGCCCTATGGCTACACCTTC. This encodes CASSYRDRGPYGYTF.

The chain couples TRBV9 to TRBJ2-3; the match to TRBD2 covers 9 bases. The germline V gene has CDR1 SGDLS and CDR2 YYNGEE. CDR3 length equals 16 residues. Trimming removed 3 bases from V and 6 bases from J; junction bases left unmatched: 11. In DNA, the CDR3 is TGTGCCAGCAGCGAGCTCCTAGCGGGGAAGGGTGATACGCAGTATTTT. Translation gives CASSELLAGKGDTQYF.

CDR3 coding DNA: TGTGCCAGCAGCCAAGGACTAGCGGGATTGTCGGCCAAAAACATTCAGTACTTC. Its translation is CASSQGLAGLSAKNIQYF. The chain has TRBV13 and TRBJ2-4; 12 nucleotides align to TRBD2. This CDR3 is 18 amino acids long. Trimming took 5 bases from V and 1 from J; bases not matched to a gene: 9. Germline lookup yields CDR1 PRHDT and CDR2 FYEKMQ (reference sequence).